This TCR beta chain was recorded in a study of cytomegalovirus exposure and HLA in healthy donors. Study findings and constraints: An analysis was carried out at a later point. It showed that HLA-associated TCR beta chains were more clonally expanded than equally common non-associated chains. Sequencing had likely introduced a cluster of highly shared sequence variants as an artifact.

About this clone: Its antigen is unidentified.

PCR primers comprised 60 Vbeta and 13 Jbeta primers. The table came from immunoSEQ multiplex PCR; TCRdb's copy has only in-frame clones and leaves some out. Among roughly 100,000 clones, approximately 80% were seen once, and the ten largest hold 1.3%. Trimming removed 1 base at V and 10 bases at J, with 10 bases between. The germline V gene encodes CDR1 SEHNR and CDR2 FQNEAQ (reference sequence). The CDR3 runs to 13 residues. V gene TRBV7-9 combines with J gene TRBJ1-4; the D is unclear. The sequence came from a man younger than 40 in good health and CMV-seronegative. Sequences were obtained from PBMCs. The CDR3 DNA reads as TGTGCCAGCAGCTTAGTCCAAGCCGGAAAACTGTTTTTT. Its translation is CASSLVQAGKLFF.